These T cell receptor beta chains were read from a single sample in a study of glioma-infiltrating T cells after dendritic cell vaccination. Libraries were prepared by immunoSEQ multiplex PCR; TCRdb keeps only in-frame clonotypes and omits some of them. This sample has tens of thousands of clones, with around four fifths found just once. The sequencing here drew on blood, taken after dendritic cell vaccination. The receptors originated from a human donor with glioblastoma. Both conserved end residues are part of each CDR3. The D gene is left open where the match is weak. A row's size may be missing; if present it is once, few, many or a size class.

clone_size j_call d_call v_call cdr3_aa cdr3_nt
NA TRBJ1-1 NA TRBV27 CASSFSTENTEAFF TGTGCCAGCAGTTTCTCAACAGAGAACACTGAAGCTTTCTTT
once TRBJ1-2 NA TRBV6-5 CASSYSHGSDGYTF TGTGCCAGCAGTTACTCCCACGGGTCAGATGGCTACACCTTC
NA TRBJ1-5 NA TRBV2 CASSDRGVHQPQHF TGTGCCAGCAGTGATCGGGGAGTCCATCAGCCCCAGCATTTT
NA TRBJ2-3 TRBD2 TRBV10-3 CAIRRSTSGITDTQYF TGTGCCATCAGGCGCTCAACTAGCGGGATCACAGATACGCAGTATTTT
NA TRBJ2-2 NA TRBV5-1 CASSPEGHNTGELFF TGCGCCAGCAGCCCGGAAGGACACAACACCGGGGAGCTGTTTTTT
NA TRBJ2-5 NA TRBV5-6 CASQRGYQETQYF TGTGCCAGCCAGCGAGGGTACCAAGAGACCCAGTACTTC
NA TRBJ2-2 NA TRBV5-6 CASSTPRTDNTGELFF TGTGCCAGCAGCACCCCGAGGACAGATAACACCGGGGAGCTGTTTTTT
few TRBJ2-7 NA TRBV7-2 CASSSRTSSSYEQYF TGTGCCAGCAGCTCCAGGACTTCTAGCTCCTACGAGCAGTACTTC
NA TRBJ1-1 TRBD1 TRBV15 CATSREGTGGRRTEAFF TGTGCCACCAGCAGAGAGGGGACAGGGGGCAGAAGGACTGAAGCTTTCTTT
NA TRBJ1-3 TRBD1 TRBV7-2 CASSTRGQGSLGNTIYF TGTGCCAGCAGCACCCGCGGACAGGGGTCGTTGGGAAACACCATATATTTT
NA TRBJ2-3 TRBD2 TRBV7-3 CASSLSFSGGTDTQYF TGTGCCAGCAGCTTAAGCTTTAGCGGGGGTACAGATACGCAGTATTTT
few TRBJ1-1 NA TRBV6-5 CASRFGGNTEAFF TGTGCCAGCAGGTTCGGGGGGAACACTGAAGCTTTCTTT
NA TRBJ1-3 TRBD1 TRBV10-3 CAIMVRDRVVGNTIYF TGTGCCATAATGGTGAGGGACAGGGTTGTCGGAAACACCATATATTTT
few TRBJ1-1 NA TRBV30 CAWSFRGRGNTEAFF TGTGCCTGGAGTTTCAGAGGAAGGGGGAACACTGAAGCTTTCTTT
NA TRBJ2-7 NA TRBV19 CASSLTETYEQYF TGTGCCAGTAGTCTGACAGAGACCTACGAGCAGTACTTC
NA TRBJ2-7 TRBD1 TRBV10-3 CAISEGGQGVYYEQYF TGTGCCATCAGTGAGGGGGGACAGGGGGTATATTACGAGCAGTACTTC
NA TRBJ2-3 NA TRBV30 CAWSPGTVTDTQYF TGTGCCTGGAGTCCCGGGACTGTCACAGATACGCAGTATTTT
few TRBJ2-1 NA TRBV7-2 CASSLEQTYNEQFF TGTGCCAGCAGCTTAGAACAGACGTACAATGAGCAGTTCTTC
NA TRBJ2-7 TRBD1 TRBV7-8 CASSWSGGSYEQYF TGTGCCAGCAGCTGGTCAGGGGGATCCTACGAGCAGTACTTC
NA TRBJ2-2 TRBD2 TRBV7-9 CASSLVLRGGDTGELFF TGTGCCAGCAGCTTAGTTCTTCGGGGGGGCGACACCGGGGAGCTGTTTTTT
NA TRBJ1-5 NA TRBV29-1 CSVASGTDDQPQHF TGCAGCGTCGCCAGCGGGACGGACGATCAGCCCCAGCATTTT
NA TRBJ2-7 TRBD2 TRBV28 CASSLTSGTLLHEQYF TGTGCCAGCAGTTTGACTAGCGGAACCCTTCTCCACGAGCAGTACTTC
NA TRBJ1-6 TRBD1 TRBV2 CASSRDRGTDSPLHF TGTGCCAGCAGCCGGGACAGGGGGACGGATTCACCCCTCCACTTT
NA TRBJ1-1 NA TRBV5-4 CASSSRSAGNTEAFF TGTGCCAGCAGCTCACGATCCGCGGGAAACACTGAAGCTTTCTTT
NA TRBJ2-5 NA TRBV5-1 CASSLLGGRETQYF TGCGCCAGCAGCTTGTTAGGGGGTCGAGAGACCCAGTACTTC
NA TRBJ2-3 NA TRBV2 CASSEIPGLSTDTQYF TGTGCCAGCAGTGAAATCCCGGGACTGAGCACAGATACGCAGTATTTT